This TCR beta chain stems from a study of cytomegalovirus exposure and HLA in healthy donors. Findings of the study overall: TCR sequences were mostly rare, though some public TCRs occurred in many donors.

The primer mix had 60 Vbeta and 13 Jbeta primers. This table comes from immunoSEQ multiplex PCR, and its TCRdb copy is limited to in-frame clones, with some not included. Here the sample spans more than 85,000 clones, about 70% being singletons. This clone was counted only a few times. What it binds is unknown. The junction had 3 bases not matched to a gene; V was cut back by 5 bases and J by 6 bases. Germline loops: CDR1 SGHAT, CDR2 FQDESV (reference sequence). This CDR3 spans 13 amino acids. The chain carries TRBV11-1 and TRBJ2-2; TRBD2 aligns across 7 bases. Sequenced material: PBMCs. The clonotype comes from a woman between 18 and 29 years old in good health and CMV-seropositive. The CDR3 coding sequence is TGTGCCAGCAGCCTCGGACTAGCCGGGGAGCTGTTTTTT. Its protein product is CASSLGLAGELFF.